These 3 T cell receptor beta chains were sequenced from one sample in a study of cytomegalovirus exposure and HLA in healthy donors. Amplification used 60 Vbeta primers and 13 Jbeta primers. The repertoire was sequenced with immunoSEQ multiplex PCR; TCRdb's copy has only in-frame clones and lacks some. The sample yields roughly 66,000 clones, around 82% seen once. The sequenced material came from PBMCs. The receptors were sampled from a man younger than 35 in good health and CMV-seropositive.

This rearrangement joins TRBV6-6 to TRBJ1-6, with no clear D. V was trimmed by 6 bases and J by 10 bases, leaving 16 bases between them. This CDR3 contains 14 residues. Germline lookup yields CDR1 MNHNY and CDR2 SVGAGI (reference sequence). The CDR3 sequence is CASSPVTGSSPLHF. CDR3 bases: TGTGCCAGCAGCCCCGTTACCGGGAGCTCACCCCTCCACTTT.

The gene calls are TRBV27 and TRBJ2-1; TRBD1 matches at 9 bases. Germline V gives CDR1 MNHEY, CDR2 SMNVEV (reference sequence). V dropped 1 base and J dropped 6; count of bases not matched to a gene: 4. The CDR3 length is 15 residues. CDR3 nucleotide sequence: TGTGCCAGCAGTTTATTCCCGGGACAGGGCAATGAGCAGTTCTTC. It encodes CASSLFPGQGNEQFF.

V gene TRBV9 combines with J gene TRBJ1-5, with 8 bases identical to TRBD1. Germline CDR1 reads SGDLS; CDR2 reads YYNGEE. The trim removed 3 bases at V and 1 base at J, leaving 0 bases unmatched. The CDR3 is made up of 14 amino acids. The CDR3 is CASSGTGSNQPQHF. CDR3 coding DNA: TGTGCCAGCAGCGGGACAGGGAGCAATCAGCCCCAGCATTTT.